Presented here are 21 T cell receptor beta chains from one specimen sequenced in a study of human T cells and chemical hapten exposure. MiXCR was run by TCRdb on the RACE reads, yielding one entry per CDR3 protein. This table has 150,000 to 200,000 distinct CDR3 sequences, roughly 26% appearing once. Noted time point: patch test 3, about 24 weeks after DPC sensitization. Treatment specified: therapeutic diphenylcyclopropenone sensitization with weekly scalp DPC. Sequenced material: whole blood, taken in connection with sensitization to the hapten diphenylcyclopropenone (DPC). These receptors all come from a woman younger than 35 with alopecia areata. Some clones in this sample may be carry-over from other donors' samples.

Of note for this clonotype: A junction boundary mismatches the germline segment, possibly from a read error. V is TRBV7-7 and J is TRBJ2-2; TRBD2 aligns across 11 bases. Germline V gene data show CDR1 as SSHAT and CDR2 as FNYEAQ (reference sequence). The CDR3 consists of 16 residues. The chain's CDR3 is CASSLAGGPNTGELFF. Here the CDR3 DNA reads TGTGCTAGCAGCTTAGCGGGGGGGCCGAACACCGGGGAGCTGTTTTTT. The entire variable domain, with the rest obtained from reference TRBV7-7 and TRBJ2-2, is as follows: GAGVSQSPRYKVTKRGQDVTLRCDPISSHATLYWYQQALGQGPEFLTYFNYEAQPDKSGLPSDRFSAERPEGSISTLTIQRTEQRDSAMYRCASSLAGGPNTGELFFGEGSRLTVL.

A few counts support this clonotype. J is TRBJ2-1 and V is TRBV14; 8 positions match TRBD2. The V segment lost 6 bases and the J segment 7 bases; nucleotides outside the gene matches: 8. CDR1 is SGHDN, CDR2 FVKESK, per germline. The CDR3 has 14 residues. The CDR3 DNA sequence: TGTGCCAGCAGAACCGGGACTAGTCGAAATGAGCAGTTCTTC. It encodes CASRTGTSRNEQFF.

Ten or more counts support this clonotype. This chain joins TRBV18 and TRBJ1-2, with unresolved D. Germline-derived CDR1 and CDR2 are KGHSH and LQKENI. The CDR3 loop spans 11 amino acids. Trimming pared 5 bases from V and 6 bases from J, leaving 7 bases between. The CDR3 DNA reads as TGTGCCAGCTCATCCCAGGATGGCTACACCTTC. Translated, it gives CASSSQDGYTF.

The sample holds a few counts of this clonotype. The chain employs TRBV4-1 and TRBJ2-1, with D uncertain. The V end was cut by 2 bases, the J end by 5 bases, with 13 bases between. CDR1 is MGHRA and CDR2 is YSYEKL in the germline V gene. There are 15 residues in the CDR3. The CDR3 DNA sequence: TGCGCCAGCAGCCAACAGAAACCCGGTAACAATGAGCAGTTCTTC. Translating it yields CASSQQKPGNNEQFF.

A few counts support this clonotype. V usage is TRBV11-2 and J usage is TRBJ2-5; the D gene could be TRBD1 or TRBD2 (5 bases each). Trimming shortened V by 4 bases and J by 0 bases, and 15 bases separated the two germline ends. The V gene's germline CDR1 is SGHAT and CDR2 FQNNGV. This CDR3 is built from 16 residues. CDR3 DNA: TGTGCCAGCAGCTCAATAATGGGGGAATACCAAGAGACCCAGTACTTC. Residues: CASSSIMGEYQETQYF.

This clonotype was found a few times. The chain has TRBV12-3 or TRBV12-4 and TRBJ2-1; no clear D. The CDR3 is made up of 11 amino acids. V lost 7 bases, J lost 4 bases, and 5 bases lay in between. The CDR3 nucleotides read TGTGCCAGCACCTTTTACAATGAGCAGTTCTTC. Its protein product is CASTFYNEQFF.

V is TRBV4-1 and J is TRBJ1-4; 9 bases match TRBD1. The CDR3 extends over 15 amino acids. Germline-derived CDR1 and CDR2 are MGHRA and YSYEKL. Trimming removed 4 bases from V and 8 bases from J; junction bases left unmatched: 8. Here the CDR3 reads CASSRGTGQMEKLFF. In nucleotides, the CDR3 is TGCGCCAGCAGCCGAGGGACAGGGCAGATGGAAAAACTGTTTTTT.

This clonotype was seen many times. The chain links TRBV27 to TRBJ1-1; D not certain. Germline CDR1 is MNHEY and CDR2 is SMNVEV (reference sequence). The CDR3 spans 13 residues. V gave up 3 bases and J gave up 1 base, with 6 bases separating them. CDR3 sequence (DNA): TGTGCCAGCAGTTTTAGAGAGAACACTGAAGCTTTCTTT. Translating gives CASSFRENTEAFF.

This clonotype has just a few counts. The chain couples TRBV4-1 to TRBJ1-2; D is unresolved. CDR3 size: 14 residues. V was clipped by 4 bases and J by 2 bases, with 11 bases between them. Germline V gene sequence: CDR1 MGHRA, CDR2 YSYEKL. CDR3 protein: CASSPSAANYGYTF. As DNA, the CDR3 is TGCGCCAGCAGCCCCTCGGCAGCAAACTATGGCTACACCTTC.

This clonotype was counted at least ten times. J is TRBJ1-1 and V is TRBV4-3; the D is unclear. Trimming removed 1 base from V and 1 base from J, with 7 bases in between. In germline, CDR1 is LGHNA, CDR2 YSLEER. This CDR3 has 14 residues. The CDR3 sequence is CASSQGQTNTEAFF. CDR3 in DNA: TGCGCCAGCAGCCAAGGGCAGACGAACACTGAAGCTTTCTTT.

The chain combines TRBV18 with TRBJ2-1; possible D gene TRBD2, 6 bases. Germline CDR1 reads KGHSH; CDR2 reads LQKENI. The CDR3 runs to 18 residues. The V gene lost 2 bases and the J gene lost 4 bases, with 21 bases spanning the gap. The CDR3 reads CASSPLVGREGEYNEQFF. The CDR3 DNA follows: TGTGCCAGCTCACCATTGGTCGGGCGGGAAGGAGAATACAATGAGCAGTTCTTC.

The chain combines TRBV24-1 with TRBJ2-3, with TRBD1 matching over 8 bases. Trimming at V came to 4 bases and at J to 3 bases, leaving 8 bases not matched to a gene. The CDR3 has 16 amino acids. Germline V CDR1 and CDR2: KGHDR, SFDVKD. CDR3 residues: CATSDPTGGSTDTQYF. The CDR3 nucleotides are TGTGCCACCAGTGACCCAACAGGGGGTTCGACAGATACGCAGTATTTT.

This clonotype was found a few times. The chain links TRBV11-2 to TRBJ2-7; perhaps TRBD2 as D (7 bases). The CDR3 contains 14 residues. Trimming left V 8 bases short and J 0 bases short, with 14 bases between. Germline V lookup: CDR1 SGHAT, CDR2 FQNNGV. Here the CDR3 reads CASVGGGRSYEQYF. CDR3 DNA sequence: TGTGCCAGCGTTGGGGGGGGCCGCTCCTACGAGCAGTACTTC.

This clonotype occurred once. As DNA, the CDR3 is TGCGCCAGCAGCCAAGTTCAGGGGGGGACTGAAGCTTTCTTT. Its translation is CASSQVQGGTEAFF. The chain uses TRBV4-1 and TRBJ1-1, with 7 nucleotides matching TRBD1. Germline values: CDR1 MGHRA, CDR2 YSYEKL. Unmatched junction bases numbered 4, after V lost 1 base and J lost 5 bases. This CDR3 has 14 amino acids.

This chain connects TRBV20-1 to TRBJ2-1, with D maybe TRBD2 (6 bases). Germline lookup yields CDR1 DFQATT and CDR2 SNEGSKA (reference sequence). CDR3 length: 18 amino acids. V was pared by 6 bases and J by 4 bases, with 28 bases between. In DNA form, the CDR3 reads TGCAGTGCCCGCCCCCCGGAGGGGAACCTATTATTATACAATGAGCAGTTCTTC. Translation gives CSARPPEGNLLLYNEQFF.

This clonotype was observed a handful of times. The CDR3 sequence: CASSYSRTDETSSLSSHSDTQYF. In DNA form, the CDR3 reads TGTGCCAGCAGTTACTCGAGGACAGATGAGACTAGTTCGCTTAGTTCTCACAGTGATACGCAGTATTTT. The rearrangement links TRBV6-6 to TRBJ2-3, with D perhaps TRBD1 or TRBD2 (6 bases each). The V and J ends lost 0 bases and 6 bases respectively, with 37 bases between them. The CDR3 extends over 23 amino acids. Germline CDR1 and CDR2: MNHNY and SVGAGI (reference sequence).

This clonotype has more than one count but fewer than ten. CDR3 bases: TGCGCCAGCAGTCAATCGGGAACGGGCGGCGGATCCTACGAGCAGTACTTC. It yields the protein CASSQSGTGGGSYEQYF. The rearrangement uses TRBV23-1 and TRBJ2-7; no definite D call. TRBV23-1 is known as an ORF, though its function is uncertain. Trimming stripped 0 bases from V and 1 base from J, with 16 bases between. The CDR3 length is 17 residues.

The chain recombines TRBV7-2 with TRBJ2-3; 11 nucleotides agree with TRBD2. The CDR3 totals 18 residues. Germline V gene lookup returns CDR1 SGHTA and CDR2 FQGNSA. J gave up 1 base and V 7 bases, and 13 bases lay outside the gene matches. This chain's CDR3 is CASTAPSSGGLGTDTQYF. Here the CDR3 DNA reads TGTGCCAGCACAGCTCCTTCTAGCGGGGGGTTGGGCACAGATACGCAGTATTTT.

This clonotype showed up just once. This rearrangement joins TRBV12-3 or TRBV12-4 to TRBJ2-1; D call uncertain. The CDR3 sequence is 13 residues long. With 6 bases removed from V and 8 bases from J, the gap between germline ends came to 14 bases. The CDR3 region has the DNA TGTGCCAGCAGCGTATTAACCACGGATGAGCAGTTCTTC. It codes for CASSVLTTDEQFF.

This clonotype was recorded once. The chain uses TRBV18 and TRBJ1-1, with D possibly TRBD1 on 6 matching bases. V lost 3 bases and J lost 2, with 16 bases in between. Germline assignment: CDR1 KGHSH and CDR2 LQKENI. The CDR3 loop spans 16 amino acids. CDR3 DNA: TGTGCCAGCTCACCGCTTACGATGGACAGCAACACTGAAGCTTTCTTT. Translation: CASSPLTMDSNTEAFF. The whole variable domain, remainder taken from reference TRBV18 and TRBJ1-1, is NAGVMQNPRHLVRRRGQEARLRCSPMKGHSHVYWYRQLPEEGLKFMVYLQKENIIDESGMPKERFSAEFPKEGPSILRIQQVVRGDSAAYFCASSPLTMDSNTEAFFGQGTRLTVV.

This clonotype was observed many times. The chain links TRBV9 to TRBJ2-2; D not certain. This CDR3 comprises 13 residues. Germline V gene lookup returns CDR1 SGDLS and CDR2 YYNGEE. The germline V and J ends were trimmed by 4 bases and 0 bases, with 4 bases remaining between them. This CDR3 is CASSSANTGELFF. The DNA for the CDR3 is TGTGCCAGCAGCTCAGCGAACACCGGGGAGCTGTTTTTT. Drawing the rest from reference TRBV9 and TRBJ2-2, the complete variable domain is DSGVTQTPKHLITATGQRVTLRCSPRSGDLSVYWYQQSLDQGLQFLIQYYNGEERAKGNILERFSAQQFPDLHSELNLSSLELGDSALYFCASSSANTGELFFGEGSRLTVL.